The 23 T cell receptor beta chains reported below all come from one sample, sequenced in a study of shared T cell receptors in the human thymus. TCRdb keeps only in-frame clones here, not all; method: immunoSEQ multiplex PCR. The repertoire holds hundreds of thousands of clones, with approximately 88% as singletons. These sequences were also reported in another study, on human thymus T cells.

The sample comprised thymocytes. These receptors all come from a boy younger than two with a congenital heart defect.

This clone came up a few times. The chain combines TRBV7-2 with TRBJ2-5; 12 bases are shared with TRBD2. Germline V gene data show CDR1 as SGHTA and CDR2 as FQGNSA. CDR3 size: 15 residues. J lost 5 bases, V lost 4 bases, and 5 bases had no gene match. Here the CDR3 reads CASSSTSGRVETQYF. CDR3 sequence (DNA): TGTGCCAGCAGCTCGACTAGCGGGAGAGTTGAGACCCAGTACTTC.

This chain uses TRBV28 with TRBJ1-3, with a possible D match to TRBD1 (6 bases). Germline loops: CDR1 MDHEN, CDR2 SYDVKM. Trimming took off 7 bases at V and 2 bases at J, with 18 bases between the two ends. This CDR3 comprises 16 residues. CDR3 nucleotide sequence: TGTGCCAGCATTTCCCCCAACAGGGAGCCTGGAAACACCATATATTTT. Translation gives CASISPNREPGNTIYF.

The chain couples TRBV30 to TRBJ2-1; 11 nucleotides align to TRBD2. CDR1 and CDR2 from the germline V gene are GTSNPN and SVGIG (reference sequence). V shed 3 bases, J shed 5 bases, and the junction held 12 bases outside the gene matches. CDR3 length: 17 amino acids. CDR3 loop: CAWREGVAGGPHNEQFF. The CDR3 nucleotides are TGTGCCTGGAGGGAGGGGGTAGCGGGAGGGCCCCACAATGAGCAGTTCTTC.

The chain uses TRBV5-5 and TRBJ2-1; TRBD1 is a possible D gene (5 bases). The CDR3 loop spans 18 amino acids. The germline V gene has CDR1 SGHKS and CDR2 YYEKEE (reference sequence). Trimming took off 3 bases at V and 5 bases at J, with 24 bases between the two ends. For the CDR3, the DNA is TGTGCCAGCAGCTGCGGCCAGGGCCCAATCGGGCCGAACAATGAGCAGTTCTTC. Encoded protein: CASSCGQGPIGPNNEQFF.

J is TRBJ2-5 and V is TRBV27, with 9 positions matching TRBD1. The tail of the sequence fits TRBJ2-7 better, so the J call may be wrong. The germline gives CDR1 MNHEY, CDR2 SMNVEV (reference sequence). The CDR3 loop spans 15 amino acids. The CDR3 region is CASSRGDRVGYEQYF. For the CDR3, the DNA is TGTGCCAGCAGTCGCGGGGACAGGGTAGGGTACGAGCAGTACTTC.

With respect to this clone: Within the sample, other DNA sequences also encode this same CDR3. V gene TRBV30 combines with J gene TRBJ2-7, with D possibly being TRBD2 (6 bases). Between the trimmed V and J ends, which lost 5 bases and 5 bases, there was a span of 16 bases. The CDR3 has 13 amino acids. CDR1 and CDR2 from the germline V gene are GTSNPN and SVGIG (reference sequence). The chain's CDR3 is CAWGGTSANEQYF. For the CDR3, the DNA is TGTGCCTGGGGCGGGACGTCTGCAAACGAGCAGTACTTC. The full variable domain, completed using reference TRBV30 and TRBJ2-7, is SQTIHQWPATLVQPVGSPLSLECTVEGTSNPNLYWYRQAAGRGLQLLFYSVGIGQISSEVPQNLSASRPQDRQFILSSKKLLLSDSGFYLCAWGGTSANEQYFGPGTRLTVT.

V gene TRBV9 combines with J gene TRBJ2-5, with D unclear. The germline gives CDR1 SGDLS, CDR2 YYNGEE. V lost 0 bases to trimming and J lost 4 bases, with 10 bases between them. CDR3 length: 14 residues. CDR3 region: CASSVATPGETQYF. In DNA, the CDR3 is TGTGCCAGCAGCGTAGCTACCCCAGGAGAGACCCAGTACTTC. Looking up the rest from reference TRBV9 and TRBJ2-5 gives the full variable domain: DSGVTQTPKHLITATGQRVTLRCSPRSGDLSVYWYQQSLDQGLQFLIQYYNGEERAKGNILERFSAQQFPDLHSELNLSSLELGDSALYFCASSVATPGETQYFGPGTRLLVL.

The chain couples TRBV19 to TRBJ2-7, with TRBD2 matching over 8 bases. Looked up from germline, CDR1 is LNHDA and CDR2 is SQIVND (reference sequence). V gave up 1 base and J gave up 5 bases; unmatched junction bases: 10. This CDR3 has 16 residues. The CDR3 DNA reads as TGTGCCAGTAGTATAGGAGTGGCGGGAGGCACGAACGAGCAGTACTTC. Translated, it gives CASSIGVAGGTNEQYF.

The rearrangement uses TRBV9 and TRBJ2-1; TRBD2 matches at 10 bases. The CDR3 has 16 residues. V lost 0 bases, J lost 10 bases, and 10 bases stayed unmatched. The germline gives CDR1 SGDLS, CDR2 YYNGEE. The CDR3 DNA reads TGTGCCAGCAGCGTAGGTTGGCTAGCGGGAGCCCGGGAGCAGTTCTTC. Its translation: CASSVGWLAGAREQFF.

The gene calls are TRBV2 and TRBJ2-2, with a possible D match to TRBD1 (5 bases). The CDR3 consists of 15 residues. Germline V gene data show CDR1 as SNHLY and CDR2 as FYNNEI. V was cut by 7 bases and J by 0 bases, with 12 bases left in between. CDR3 region: CASNKRQSNTGELFF. The CDR3, as DNA: TGTGCCAGCAACAAACGACAGTCGAACACCGGGGAGCTGTTTTTT.

The genes are TRBV11-2 and TRBJ1-1, with D unclear. Germline V CDR1 and CDR2: SGHAT, FQNNGV. Trimming took off 0 bases at V and 5 bases at J, with 7 bases between the two ends. This CDR3 contains 13 residues. CDR3 loop: CASSLEWRTEAFF. The DNA for the CDR3 is TGTGCCAGCAGCTTAGAGTGGCGGACTGAAGCTTTCTTT.

V and J are TRBV27 and TRBJ2-7; 8 nucleotides match TRBD2. The CDR3 is made up of 14 amino acids. V lost 5 bases to trimming and J lost 2 bases; unmatched junction nucleotides: 5. CDR1 MNHEY and CDR2 SMNVEV come from the germline V gene (reference sequence). In nucleotides, the CDR3 is TGTGCCAGCAGTCCCTCTAGCGGGCCCTACGAGCAGTACTTC. Translating it yields CASSPSSGPYEQYF.

The chain carries TRBV30 and TRBJ1-1; no clear D gene. CDR3 length equals 11 residues. The V gene's germline CDR1 is GTSNPN and CDR2 SVGIG (reference sequence). V was shortened by 0 bases and J by 8 bases, with 7 bases between the two germline ends. CDR3 sequence reads: CAWSVPTEAFF. The DNA for the CDR3 is TGTGCCTGGAGTGTCCCGACAGAAGCTTTCTTT.

The rearrangement links TRBV27 to TRBJ1-4, with 7 bases matching TRBD1. The V segment lost 5 bases and the J segment 2 bases; nucleotides outside the gene matches: 5. The germline gives CDR1 MNHEY, CDR2 SMNVEV (reference sequence). CDR3 length: 15 amino acids. This CDR3 is CASSMTGLTNEKLFF. CDR3 DNA sequence: TGTGCCAGCAGTATGACAGGGCTGACTAATGAAAAACTGTTTTTT.

This clone has just one count. The chain joins TRBV5-4 to TRBJ2-6; no clear D gene. Trimming left V 4 bases short and J 0 bases short, with 11 bases between. The CDR3 runs 16 residues. Germline V gene data show CDR1 as SGHNT and CDR2 as YYREEE (reference sequence). CDR3 residues: CASSAQENSGANVLTF. CDR3 bases: TGTGCCAGCAGCGCCCAAGAGAACTCTGGGGCCAACGTCCTGACTTTC.

The CDR3 DNA reads as TGTGCCAGCTCACTGGGCAGGGGGCCCGCTGGCTACACCTTC. It encodes CASSLGRGPAGYTF. The genes are TRBV18 and TRBJ1-2; 8 bases match TRBD1. The germline V gene encodes CDR1 KGHSH and CDR2 LQKENI. The CDR3 covers 14 residues. With 4 bases clipped from V and 7 bases from J, the junction kept 8 bases outside the gene matches.

The V call is TRBV21-1, the J call TRBJ2-7; the table's D call, TRBD1, has no DNA check behind it. TRBV21-1 is labeled a pseudogene. This CDR3 has 17 amino acids. The CDR3 sequence: CASSPKATGTGIHEQYF. The DNA of the CDR3 is TGTGCCAGCAGCCCCAAGGCGACCGGGACAGGGATCCACGAGCAGTACTTC.

The rearrangement joins TRBV4-3 to TRBJ2-1, with 8 bases lining up with TRBD2. The CDR3 is made up of 19 amino acids. With V trimmed by 4 bases and J by 2 bases, 16 bases remained unmatched. Germline CDR1 and CDR2: LGHNA and YSLEER. The CDR3 spells CASSPKRRAGGIAYNEQFF. In nucleotides, the CDR3 is TGCGCCAGCAGCCCCAAGAGGAGGGCGGGAGGTATCGCCTACAATGAGCAGTTCTTC.

This clone was picked up a small number of times. CDR3 bases: TGCGCCAGCAGCCAGGGAGGCAGGGCGGACATTCAGTACTTC. Protein: CASSQGGRADIQYF. The chain employs TRBV4-3 and TRBJ2-4, with a possible D match to TRBD2 (6 bases). This CDR3 has 14 amino acids. V lost 3 bases and J 8 bases, leaving 14 bases between the germline ends. Germline V lookup: CDR1 LGHNA, CDR2 YSLEER.

The genes are TRBV12-5 and TRBJ2-7; D is uncertain. This CDR3 has 16 residues. V was trimmed by 0 bases and J by 1 base, leaving 13 bases between them. CDR1 is LGHNT and CDR2 is FRNRAP in the germline V gene. The CDR3 DNA reads as TGTGCTAGTGGTTTGGTACGCGAGATCGGGTCCTACGAGCAGTACTTC. Protein sequence: CASGLVREIGSYEQYF.

This chain connects TRBV29-1 to TRBJ2-7, with D tentatively TRBD2 (6 bases). The CDR3 sequence is 13 residues long. Germline lookup yields CDR1 SQVTM and CDR2 ANQGSEA. V gave up 5 bases and J gave up 2 bases, with 13 bases separating them. CDR3 residues: CSVRRRDPYEQYF. CDR3 sequence (DNA): TGCAGCGTTAGGCGGAGGGACCCCTACGAGCAGTACTTC.

The J gene is TRBJ1-5, the V gene TRBV5-8; D is unresolved. CDR1 is SGHTS, CDR2 YDEGEE, per germline. Trimming cost V 0 bases and J 3 bases, with 13 bases left between them. CDR3 length: 16 residues. Here the CDR3 DNA reads TGTGCCAGCAGCTTGGTTGAGGGAAGGGCCAATCAGCCCCAGCATTTT. Residues: CASSLVEGRANQPQHF.

This sequence joins TRBV5-6 and TRBJ1-2; unclear D gene. Trimming removed 2 bases from V and 6 bases from J, with 8 bases in between. The CDR3 consists of 12 residues. Per the germline V gene, CDR1 is SGHDT and CDR2 is YYEEEE. Here the CDR3 reads CASSFDRDGYTF. The CDR3 DNA reads TGTGCCAGCAGCTTTGATAGAGATGGCTACACCTTC.